This entry is about one T cell receptor beta chain. The germline gives CDR1 ENHRY, CDR2 SYGVKD. Trimming cost V 6 bases and J 8 bases; bases outside gene matches: 3. There are 14 residues in the CDR3. The data derive from a study of blood T cell repertoires in COVID-19. Study information: The United States, Italy and Spain provided the acute and convalescent COVID-19 samples. Nucleic acid was either cDNA or gDNA, and it came from T cells, B-cell-depleted T cells, or PBMCs.

Some clones are missing from TCRdb's copy, which holds only in-frame ones; the method was immunoSEQ multiplex PCR. Among tens of thousands of clones, 70% to 75% were seen once, and the ten largest hold roughly 21%. This receptor was identified in a man in his sixties or seventies with acute or convalescent COVID-19. V gene TRBV10-3 combines with J gene TRBJ2-1; TRBD2 agrees at 14 bases. The sequenced sample consisted of peripheral blood. The CDR3: CAIRGTSGRDEQFF. In DNA, the CDR3 is TGTGCCATCAGGGGGACTAGCGGGAGAGATGAGCAGTTCTTC.